The sample holds many counts of the clone carrying this T cell receptor (beta chain). Its antigen is not known. This entry is derived from a study of early T cells in non-severe SARS-CoV-2 infection. On the study more broadly: Sequencing of unsorted whole blood was done on bulk RNA, leaving chains unpaired. The study's findings and limits: Private and CD4 specificities were missed by VDJdb matching, skewed to anti-spike CD8.

The TCR library protocol attached unique molecular identifiers to the individual cDNA molecules. Each CDR3 protein is one row after TCRdb ran MiXCR on the 5' RACE reads. This sample carries 25,000 to 35,000 distinct CDR3 sequences, approximately 5.2% of them seen once, and the ten largest clones take roughly 5.7%. The CDR3 is 18 residues long. The V and J ends lost 1 base and 4 bases, in that order; junction bases with no gene match: 8. The gene calls are TRBV12-3 or TRBV12-4 and TRBJ2-1; 12 bases agree with TRBD2. Sequenced material: whole blood. The origin of this receptor is an adult who was a healthcare worker with PCR-confirmed SARS-CoV-2 infection or an uninfected control (not recorded which). DNA of the CDR3: TGTGCCAGCAGTTTAGTAGCCTCGACTAGCGGGAGTTACAATGAGCAGTTCTTC. It translates to CASSLVASTSGSYNEQFF.